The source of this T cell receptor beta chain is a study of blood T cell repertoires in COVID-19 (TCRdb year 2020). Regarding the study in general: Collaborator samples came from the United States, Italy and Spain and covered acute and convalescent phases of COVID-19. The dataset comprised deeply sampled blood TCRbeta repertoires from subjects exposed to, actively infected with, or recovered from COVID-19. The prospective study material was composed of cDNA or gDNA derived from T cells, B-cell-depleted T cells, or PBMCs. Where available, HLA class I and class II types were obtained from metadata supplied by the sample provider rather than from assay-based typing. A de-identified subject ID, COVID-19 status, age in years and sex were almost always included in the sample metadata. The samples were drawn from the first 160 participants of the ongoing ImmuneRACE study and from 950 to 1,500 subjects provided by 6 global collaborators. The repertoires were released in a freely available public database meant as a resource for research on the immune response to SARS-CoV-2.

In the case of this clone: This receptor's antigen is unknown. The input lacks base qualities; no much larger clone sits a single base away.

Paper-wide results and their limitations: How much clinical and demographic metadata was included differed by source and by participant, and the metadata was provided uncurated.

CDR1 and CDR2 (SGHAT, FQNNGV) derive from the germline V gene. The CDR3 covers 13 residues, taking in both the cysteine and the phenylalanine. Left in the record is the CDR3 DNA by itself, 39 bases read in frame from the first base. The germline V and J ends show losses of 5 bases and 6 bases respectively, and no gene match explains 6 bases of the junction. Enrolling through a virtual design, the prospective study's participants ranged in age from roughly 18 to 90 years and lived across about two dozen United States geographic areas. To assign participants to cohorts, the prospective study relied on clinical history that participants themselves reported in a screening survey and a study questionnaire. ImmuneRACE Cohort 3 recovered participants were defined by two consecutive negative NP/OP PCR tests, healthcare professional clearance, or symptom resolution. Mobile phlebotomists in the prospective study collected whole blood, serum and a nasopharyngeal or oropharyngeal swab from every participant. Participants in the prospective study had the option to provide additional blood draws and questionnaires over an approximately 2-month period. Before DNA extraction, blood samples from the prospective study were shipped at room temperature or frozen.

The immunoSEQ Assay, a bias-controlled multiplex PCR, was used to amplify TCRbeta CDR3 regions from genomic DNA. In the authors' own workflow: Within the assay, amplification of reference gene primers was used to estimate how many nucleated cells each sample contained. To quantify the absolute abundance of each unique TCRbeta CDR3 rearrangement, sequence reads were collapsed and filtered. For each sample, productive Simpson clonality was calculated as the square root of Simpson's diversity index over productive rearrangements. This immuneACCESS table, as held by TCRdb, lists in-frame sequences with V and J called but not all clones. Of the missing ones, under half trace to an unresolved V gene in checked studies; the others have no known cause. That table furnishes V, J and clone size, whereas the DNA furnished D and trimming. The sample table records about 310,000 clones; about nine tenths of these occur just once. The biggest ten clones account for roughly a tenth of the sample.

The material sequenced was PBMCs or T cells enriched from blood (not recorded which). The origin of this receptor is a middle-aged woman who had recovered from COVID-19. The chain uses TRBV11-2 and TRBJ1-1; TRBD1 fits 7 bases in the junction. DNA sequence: TGTGCCAGCAGCGTACAGGGGAGAGCTGAAGCTTTCTTT. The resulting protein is CASSVQGRAEAFF.